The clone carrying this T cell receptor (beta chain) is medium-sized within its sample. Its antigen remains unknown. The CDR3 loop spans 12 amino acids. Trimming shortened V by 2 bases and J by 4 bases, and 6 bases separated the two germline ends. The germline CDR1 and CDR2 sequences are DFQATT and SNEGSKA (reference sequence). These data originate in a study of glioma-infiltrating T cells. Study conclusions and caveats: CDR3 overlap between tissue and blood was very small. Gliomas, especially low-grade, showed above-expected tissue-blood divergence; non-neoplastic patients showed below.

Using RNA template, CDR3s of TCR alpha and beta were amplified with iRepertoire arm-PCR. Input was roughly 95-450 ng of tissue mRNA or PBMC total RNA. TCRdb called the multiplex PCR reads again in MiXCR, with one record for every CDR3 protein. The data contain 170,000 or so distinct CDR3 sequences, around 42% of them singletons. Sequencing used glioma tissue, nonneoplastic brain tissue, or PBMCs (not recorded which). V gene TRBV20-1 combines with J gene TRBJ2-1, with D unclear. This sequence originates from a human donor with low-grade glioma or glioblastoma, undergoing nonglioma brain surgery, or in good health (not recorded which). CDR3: CSARSRYNEQFF. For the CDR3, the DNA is TGCAGTGCTAGATCGCGTTACAATGAGCAGTTCTTC.